Shown below are 22 T cell receptor beta chains from a single sample sequenced in a study of Graves' ophthalmopathy and Graves' hyperthyroidism. The authors amplified TCR beta CDR3 regions from RNA transcripts. The workflow started with a first-round RT-PCR run with HTBI primers and then moved on to a second-round multiplex PCR. TCRdb re-called the multiplex PCR reads through MiXCR, storing one row per CDR3 protein. The sample shows hundreds of thousands of distinct CDR3 sequences, around 40% of them seen only once. Sequenced input: peripheral blood. These receptors originate from an adult man with Graves' ophthalmopathy.

The sample holds many counts of this clonotype. The chain uses TRBV10-3 and TRBJ2-7; TRBD1 matches 8 bases. V was pared by 6 bases and J by 4 bases, with 5 bases of the junction left unmatched. Germline V gene sequence: CDR1 ENHRY, CDR2 SYGVKD. The CDR3 totals 13 residues. DNA of the CDR3: TGTGCCATCAGAGACAGGGGCAAGTACGAGCAGTACTTC. Protein sequence: CAIRDRGKYEQYF.

This chain uses TRBV6-5 with TRBJ1-5; 9 bases line up with TRBD1. Germline V lookup: CDR1 MNHEY, CDR2 SVGAGI. The ends lost 0 bases at V and 5 bases at J; junction bases unmatched: 8. The CDR3 runs to 17 residues. The CDR3 loop reads CASSYSPGTGRYQPQHF. For the CDR3, the DNA is TGTGCCAGCAGTTACTCCCCCGGGACAGGGAGATATCAGCCCCAGCATTTT.

This clonotype was seen a few times. This chain's CDR3 is CASSPLRSGGGVYGYTF. In nucleotides, the CDR3 is TGTGCCAGCAGTCCCCTCCGCTCAGGGGGAGGTGTCTATGGCTACACCTTC. The chain is built from TRBV6-5 and TRBJ1-2, with 7 bases aligning to TRBD1. V shed 5 bases, J shed 4 bases, and the junction held 16 bases outside the gene matches. Germline assignment: CDR1 MNHEY and CDR2 SVGAGI. The CDR3 is 17 amino acids.

This clonotype was counted a few times. This sequence joins TRBV29-1 and TRBJ1-6; 7 bases fit TRBD1. The CDR3 has 17 residues. Germline assignment: CDR1 SQVTM and CDR2 ANQGSEA. J was trimmed by 4 bases and V by 2 bases; bases with no gene match: 11. CDR3 protein: CSVENRRGKRYNSPLHF. CDR3 nucleotide sequence: TGCAGCGTTGAAAACCGCAGGGGGAAGCGTTATAATTCACCCCTCCACTTT. The whole variable domain, filled in from reference TRBV29-1 and TRBJ1-6, reads SAVISQKPSRDICQRGTSLTIQCQVDSQVTMMFWYRQQPGQSLTLIATANQGSEATYESGFVIDKFPISRPNLTFSTLTVSNMSPEDSSIYLCSVENRRGKRYNSPLHFGNGTRLTVT.

Ten or more counts support this clonotype. The chain links TRBV10-3 to TRBJ1-1; D uncertain. Germline V gene sequence: CDR1 ENHRY, CDR2 SYGVKD. V lost 3 bases to trimming and J lost 0 bases, with 8 bases between them. The CDR3 runs to 14 residues. CDR3 region: CAISDGIMNTEAFF. The CDR3 nucleotides read TGTGCCATCAGTGACGGGATTATGAACACTGAAGCTTTCTTT.

The chain links TRBV7-3 to TRBJ1-3; perhaps TRBD1 as D (5 bases). Germline values: CDR1 SGHTA, CDR2 FQGTGA. V was trimmed by 4 bases and J by 7 bases, leaving 8 bases between them. The CDR3 has 12 residues. The CDR3 protein is CASSWGGNTIYF. The CDR3 DNA reads as TGTGCCAGCAGCTGGGGGGGGAACACCATATATTTT.

V usage is TRBV5-1 and J usage is TRBJ1-2, with D uncertain. This CDR3 region has 16 residues. V gave up 6 bases and J gave up 1 base, with 19 bases separating them. In germline, CDR1 is SGHRS, CDR2 YFSETQ. The CDR3 DNA sequence: TGCGCCAGCACCAAAGACTCCGACGAGTTTAACTATGGCTACACCTTC. It specifies CASTKDSDEFNYGYTF. The full variable domain, rest sourced from reference TRBV5-1 and TRBJ1-2, is KAGVTQTPRYLIKTRGQQVTLSCSPISGHRSVSWYQQTPGQGLQFLFEYFSETQRNKGNFPGRFSGRQFSNSRSEMNVSTLELGDSALYLCASTKDSDEFNYGYTFGSGTRLTVV.

This clonotype was seen at least ten times. The chain carries TRBV29-1 and TRBJ2-2; D gene uncertain. CDR1 SQVTM and CDR2 ANQGSEA come from the germline V gene. The CDR3 has 13 amino acids. Trimming left V 6 bases short and J 1 base short, with 9 bases between. DNA of the CDR3: TGCAGCGTAGCACGCAGGAACACCGGGGAGCTGTTTTTT. Translation: CSVARRNTGELFF.

V usage is TRBV2 and J usage is TRBJ1-1; 11 bases agree with TRBD1. The J segment lost 7 bases and the V segment lost 5 bases, leaving 9 bases of the junction unmatched. The CDR3 extends over 15 amino acids. Germline V gene data show CDR1 as SNHLY and CDR2 as FYNNEI. Here the CDR3 reads CASSSRDRGVGEAFF. The CDR3 nucleotides are TGTGCCAGCAGTTCCCGGGACAGGGGGGTCGGTGAAGCTTTCTTT.

Concerning this clonotype itself: A read error is possible here, since a much larger clone lies one base away. The genes are TRBV2 and TRBJ2-5; 10 bases align to TRBD1. CDR3 length: 15 residues. From germline, CDR1 is SNHLY and CDR2 FYNNEI. CDR3 sequence: CAGSRDRGERETQYF. The CDR3 bases are TGTGCCGGCAGCCGGGACAGGGGAGAGCGCGAGACCCAGTACTTC.

This clonotype was seen repeatedly, ten times or more. The V and J genes are TRBV29-1 and TRBJ1-2, with TRBD1 as a possible D gene (6 bases). The CDR3 sequence is 11 residues long. Trimming stripped 4 bases from V and 13 bases from J, with 16 bases between. Looked up from germline, CDR1 is SQVTM and CDR2 is ANQGSEA. The CDR3 nucleotides are TGCAGCGTTGCAGAGGCAGGGGTTTCCACCTTC. Protein sequence: CSVAEAGVSTF. The whole variable domain, remainder taken from reference TRBV29-1 and TRBJ1-2, is SAVISQKPSRDICQRGTSLTIQCQVDSQVTMMFWYRQQPGQSLTLIATANQGSEATYESGFVIDKFPISRPNLTFSTLTVSNMSPEDSSIYLCSVAEAGVSTFGSGTRLTVV.

The CDR3 loop is CASSSPGLEGETQYF. CDR3 sequence (DNA): TGTGCCAGCAGTTCTCCGGGACTAGAAGGGGAGACCCAGTACTTC. The chain couples TRBV11-2 to TRBJ2-5; 8 nucleotides align to TRBD2. Trimming took 6 bases from V and 5 from J; bases not matched to a gene: 11. This CDR3 comprises 15 residues. CDR1 is SGHAT, CDR2 FQNNGV, per germline.

In this sample, this clonotype turned up many times. This CDR3 is CASSTGLAGGGKTQYF. The CDR3 bases are TGTGCCAGCAGCACGGGACTAGCGGGAGGTGGGAAGACCCAGTACTTC. The rearrangement links TRBV7-2 to TRBJ2-5; 15 bases line up with TRBD2. The CDR3 sequence is 16 residues long. Germline CDR1 and CDR2: SGHTA and FQGNSA. J lost 6 bases, V lost 5 bases, and 7 bases had no gene match.

The genes are TRBV20-1 and TRBJ2-5, with D perhaps matching TRBD1 or TRBD2 (5 bases each). V was shortened by 1 base and J by 4 bases, with 13 bases between the two germline ends. The germline gives CDR1 DFQATT, CDR2 SNEGSKA (reference sequence). This CDR3 is 14 amino acids long. The CDR3 loop is CSARVMAGRETQYF. CDR3 coding DNA: TGCAGTGCTAGAGTGATGGCAGGGAGAGAGACCCAGTACTTC.

This chain connects TRBV28 to TRBJ2-7; a weak D match, TRBD2 (5 bases). Trimming shortened V by 3 bases and J by 0 bases, and 12 bases separated the two germline ends. Germline V CDR1 and CDR2: MDHEN, SYDVKM. The CDR3 runs 15 residues. CDR3 sequence (DNA): TGTGCCAGCAGTTTCTATCGGCTAGCCTCCTACGAGCAGTACTTC. It specifies CASSFYRLASYEQYF. The whole variable domain, filled in from reference TRBV28 and TRBJ2-7, reads DVKVTQSSRYLVKRTGEKVFLECVQDMDHENMFWYRQDPGLGLRLIYFSYDVKMKEKGDIPEGYSVSREKKERFSLILESASTNQTSMYLCASSFYRLASYEQYFGPGTRLTVT.

The rearrangement uses TRBV7-9 and TRBJ1-2; TRBD1 aligns across 9 bases. The CDR3 is 15 residues long. CDR1 and CDR2 from the germline V gene are SEHNR and FQNEAQ (reference sequence). The ends lost 3 bases at V and 6 bases at J; junction bases unmatched: 8. This CDR3 reads CASSLLGTGKNGYTF. The CDR3 DNA reads as TGTGCCAGCAGCTTGCTAGGGACAGGGAAAAATGGCTACACCTTC.

Ten or more counts support this clonotype. The chain uses TRBV25-1 and TRBJ1-1; D might be TRBD1 (5 bases). Deletions cut 3 bases from V and 8 bases from J, with 16 bases between. Germline V gives CDR1 MGHDK, CDR2 SYGVNS. The CDR3 has 14 amino acids. The chain's CDR3 is CASSERGRPGEAFF. The CDR3 coding sequence is TGTGCCAGCAGTGAGCGGGGCCGCCCGGGAGAAGCTTTCTTT.

This clonotype has just a few counts. The V and J genes are TRBV20-1 and TRBJ1-1; D is possibly TRBD1 (6 bases). The CDR3 covers 13 residues. From germline, CDR1 is DFQATT and CDR2 SNEGSKA (reference sequence). Trimming cost V 6 bases and J 5 bases, with 16 bases left between them. CDR3 in amino acids: CSAWDTQRTEAFF. The CDR3 coding sequence is TGCAGTGCCTGGGACACCCAACGGACTGAAGCTTTCTTT.

Of note for this clonotype: A much larger clone differs from this one at a single base, so this may be a read error. This sequence joins TRBV12-3 or TRBV12-4 and TRBJ1-1; no clear D. Trimming pared 5 bases from V and 1 base from J, leaving 14 bases between. This CDR3 spans 15 amino acids. CDR3 amino acids: CASSPCPARNTEAFF. The CDR3 region has the DNA TGTGCCAGCAGTCCCTGTCCGGCGAGGAACACTGAAGCTTTCTTT.

This clonotype showed up many times. The rearrangement links TRBV2 to TRBJ1-1, with unresolved D. Trimming shortened V by 4 bases and J by 4 bases, and 10 bases separated the two germline ends. The CDR3 contains 13 residues. Germline CDR1 is SNHLY and CDR2 is FYNNEI. The CDR3 region has the DNA TGTGCCAGCAGTGGCGGGCAACGCACTGAAGCTTTCTTT. It encodes CASSGGQRTEAFF.

The CDR3 reads CASSQVQYEQYF. DNA of the CDR3: TGTGCCAGCAGCCAAGTACAGTACGAGCAGTACTTC. The rearrangement links TRBV7-2 to TRBJ2-7; D is unclear. V lost 5 bases and J lost 4, with 9 bases in between. The CDR3 length is 12 residues. Germline CDR1 and CDR2: SGHTA and FQGNSA.

This clonotype was seen repeatedly, ten times or more. This chain links TRBV9 with TRBJ2-7, with D uncertain. With 2 bases removed from V and 0 bases from J, the gap between germline ends came to 12 bases. The germline V gene encodes CDR1 SGDLS and CDR2 YYNGEE. The CDR3 is made up of 15 amino acids. CDR3 coding DNA: TGTGCCAGCAGCGTTGAGCCCGGTGGCTCCTACGAGCAGTACTTC. Translating it yields CASSVEPGGSYEQYF.